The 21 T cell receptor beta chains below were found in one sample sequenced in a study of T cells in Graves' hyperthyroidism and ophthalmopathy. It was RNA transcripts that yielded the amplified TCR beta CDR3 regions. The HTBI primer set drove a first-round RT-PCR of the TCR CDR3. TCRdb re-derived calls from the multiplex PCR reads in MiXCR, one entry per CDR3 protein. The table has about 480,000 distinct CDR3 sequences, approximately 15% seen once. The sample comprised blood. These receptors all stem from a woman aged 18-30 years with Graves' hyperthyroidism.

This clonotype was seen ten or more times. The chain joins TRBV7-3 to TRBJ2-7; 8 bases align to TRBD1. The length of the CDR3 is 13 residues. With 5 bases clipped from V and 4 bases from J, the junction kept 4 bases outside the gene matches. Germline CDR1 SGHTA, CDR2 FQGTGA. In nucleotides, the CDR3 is TGTGCCAGCAGCGTGGGACAGGCTTACGAGCAGTACTTC. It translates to CASSVGQAYEQYF.

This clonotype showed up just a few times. CDR3 DNA: TGTGCCAGCAGCCAAGGGGGGTCTGGGGGGAATCAGCCCCAGCATTTT. This encodes CASSQGGSGGNQPQHF. The chain couples TRBV14 to TRBJ1-5, with D possibly matching TRBD1 (5 bases). The CDR3 is made up of 16 amino acids. The germline gives CDR1 SGHDN, CDR2 FVKESK. V lost 1 base and J lost 4, with 14 bases in between.

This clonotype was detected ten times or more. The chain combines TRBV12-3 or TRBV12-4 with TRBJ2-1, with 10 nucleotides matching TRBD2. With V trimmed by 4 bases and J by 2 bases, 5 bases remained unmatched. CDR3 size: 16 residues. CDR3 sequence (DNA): TGTGCCAGCAGTTCGACTAGCGGGCCGACCTACAATGAGCAGTTCTTC. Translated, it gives CASSSTSGPTYNEQFF.

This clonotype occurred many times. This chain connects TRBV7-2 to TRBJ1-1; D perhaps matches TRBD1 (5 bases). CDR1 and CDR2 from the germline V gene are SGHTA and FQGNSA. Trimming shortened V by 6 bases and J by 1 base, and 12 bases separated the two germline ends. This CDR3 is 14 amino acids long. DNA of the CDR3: TGTGCCAGCAGTCTTTTTAGGGGGAACACTGAAGCTTTCTTT. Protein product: CASSLFRGNTEAFF.

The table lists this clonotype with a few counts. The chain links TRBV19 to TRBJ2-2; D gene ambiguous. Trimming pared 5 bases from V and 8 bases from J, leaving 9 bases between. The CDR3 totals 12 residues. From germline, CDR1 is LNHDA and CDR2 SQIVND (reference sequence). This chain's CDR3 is CASSPPIGELFF. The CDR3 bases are TGTGCCAGTAGTCCCCCTATTGGGGAGCTGTTTTTT. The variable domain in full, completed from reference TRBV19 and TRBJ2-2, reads DGGITQSPKYLFRKEGQNVTLSCEQNLNHDAMYWYRQDPGQGLRLIYYSQIVNDFQKGDIAEGYSVSREKKESFPLTVTSAQKNPTAFYLCASSPPIGELFFGEGSRLTVL.

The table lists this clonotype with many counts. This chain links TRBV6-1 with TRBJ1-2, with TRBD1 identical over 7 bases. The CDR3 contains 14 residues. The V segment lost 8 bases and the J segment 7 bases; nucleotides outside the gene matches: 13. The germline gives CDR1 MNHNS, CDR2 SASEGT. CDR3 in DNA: TGTGCCAGCGCTCAAGATACAGGGGTTGGTGGCTACACCTTC. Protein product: CASAQDTGVGGYTF.

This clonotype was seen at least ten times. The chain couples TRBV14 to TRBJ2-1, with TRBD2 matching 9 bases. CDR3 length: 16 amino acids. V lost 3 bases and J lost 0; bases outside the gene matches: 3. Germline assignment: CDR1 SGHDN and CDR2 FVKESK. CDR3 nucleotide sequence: TGTGCCAGCAGCCAGCATAGCGGGAGCTCCTACAATGAGCAGTTCTTC. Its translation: CASSQHSGSSYNEQFF.

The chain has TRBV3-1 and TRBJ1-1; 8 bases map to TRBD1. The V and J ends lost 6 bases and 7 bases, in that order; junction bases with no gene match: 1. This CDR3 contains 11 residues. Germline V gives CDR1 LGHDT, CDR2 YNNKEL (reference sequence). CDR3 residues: CASRGQVEAFF. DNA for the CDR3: TGTGCCAGCAGGGGACAGGTTGAAGCTTTCTTT. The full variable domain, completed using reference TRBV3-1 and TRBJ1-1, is DTAVSQTPKYLVTQMGNDKSIKCEQNLGHDTMYWYKQDSKKFLKIMFSYNNKELIINETVPNRFSPKSPDKAHLNLHINSLELGDSAVYFCASRGQVEAFFGQGTRLTVV.

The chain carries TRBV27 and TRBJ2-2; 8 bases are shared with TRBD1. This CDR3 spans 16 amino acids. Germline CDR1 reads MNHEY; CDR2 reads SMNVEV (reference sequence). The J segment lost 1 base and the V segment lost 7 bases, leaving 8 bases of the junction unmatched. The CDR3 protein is CASTSAGQGNTGELFF. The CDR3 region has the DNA TGTGCCAGCACTTCGGCCGGACAGGGGAACACCGGGGAGCTGTTTTTT.

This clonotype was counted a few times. The CDR3 DNA is TGCGCCAGCAGCTTGGAAGGAACAGGGATGGCTGAAGCTTTCTTT. Protein sequence: CASSLEGTGMAEAFF. The gene calls are TRBV5-1 and TRBJ1-1, with a tentative D call TRBD1 (6 bases). This CDR3 comprises 15 residues. Deletions cut 0 bases from V and 6 bases from J, with 15 bases between. Germline-derived CDR1 and CDR2 are SGHRS and YFSETQ.

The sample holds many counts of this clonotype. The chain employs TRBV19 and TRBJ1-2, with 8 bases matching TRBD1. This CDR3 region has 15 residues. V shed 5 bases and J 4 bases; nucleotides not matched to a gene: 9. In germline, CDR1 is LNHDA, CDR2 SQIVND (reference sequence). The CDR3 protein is CASSEISGTGYGYTF. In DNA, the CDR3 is TGTGCCAGTAGTGAAATATCCGGGACAGGCTATGGCTACACCTTC. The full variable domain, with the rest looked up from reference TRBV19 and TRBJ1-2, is DGGITQSPKYLFRKEGQNVTLSCEQNLNHDAMYWYRQDPGQGLRLIYYSQIVNDFQKGDIAEGYSVSREKKESFPLTVTSAQKNPTAFYLCASSEISGTGYGYTFGSGTRLTVV.

The CDR3 is CASSLDRVVTEAFF. CDR3 sequence (DNA): TGTGCCAGCAGTCTGGACAGGGTTGTCACTGAAGCTTTCTTT. The chain is built from TRBV12-3 or TRBV12-4 and TRBJ1-1; 8 bases map to TRBD1. V dropped 5 bases and J dropped 4; count of bases not matched to a gene: 6. This CDR3 is 14 amino acids long.

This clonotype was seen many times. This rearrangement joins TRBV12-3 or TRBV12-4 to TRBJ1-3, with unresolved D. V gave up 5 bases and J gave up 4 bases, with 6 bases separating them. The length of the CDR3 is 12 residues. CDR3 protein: CASSATGNTIYF. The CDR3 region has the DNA TGTGCCAGCAGTGCTACAGGAAACACCATATATTTT.

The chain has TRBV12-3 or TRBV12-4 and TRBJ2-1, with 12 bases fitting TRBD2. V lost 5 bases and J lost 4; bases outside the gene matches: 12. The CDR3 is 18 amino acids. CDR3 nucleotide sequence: TGTGCCAGCAGTCCACAACTACGGACTAGCGGGACGTACAATGAGCAGTTCTTC. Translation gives CASSPQLRTSGTYNEQFF.

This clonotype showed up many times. CDR3 residues: CASSFLAGEEEQFF. The CDR3 region has the DNA TGCGCCAGCAGCTTCTTGGCGGGAGAGGAGGAGCAGTTCTTC. V gene TRBV5-1 combines with J gene TRBJ2-1; TRBD2 matches at 7 bases. The CDR3 consists of 14 residues. The J segment lost 10 bases and the V segment lost 2 bases, leaving 9 bases of the junction unmatched. Germline V gene data show CDR1 as SGHRS and CDR2 as YFSETQ.

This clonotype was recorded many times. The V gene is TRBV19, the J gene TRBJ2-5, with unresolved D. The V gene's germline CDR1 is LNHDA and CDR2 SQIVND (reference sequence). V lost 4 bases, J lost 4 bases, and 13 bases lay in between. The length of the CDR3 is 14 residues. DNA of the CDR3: TGTGCCAGTAGTACAGGATCCAGCCCAGAGACCCAGTACTTC. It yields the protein CASSTGSSPETQYF. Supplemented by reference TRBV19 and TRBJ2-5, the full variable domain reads DGGITQSPKYLFRKEGQNVTLSCEQNLNHDAMYWYRQDPGQGLRLIYYSQIVNDFQKGDIAEGYSVSREKKESFPLTVTSAQKNPTAFYLCASSTGSSPETQYFGPGTRLLVL.

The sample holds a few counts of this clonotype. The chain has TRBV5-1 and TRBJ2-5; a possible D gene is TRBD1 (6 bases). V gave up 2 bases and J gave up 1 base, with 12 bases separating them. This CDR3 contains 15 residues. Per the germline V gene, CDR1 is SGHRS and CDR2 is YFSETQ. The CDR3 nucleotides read TGCGCCAGCAGCTTACAGGGTACAAGCCAAGAGACCCAGTACTTC. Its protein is CASSLQGTSQETQYF.

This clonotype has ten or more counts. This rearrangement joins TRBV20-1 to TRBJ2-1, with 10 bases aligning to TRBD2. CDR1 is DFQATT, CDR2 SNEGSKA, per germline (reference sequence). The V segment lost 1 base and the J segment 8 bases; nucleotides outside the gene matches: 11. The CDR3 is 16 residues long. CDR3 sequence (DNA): TGCAGTGCTAGAGGGTTTCAAGCGGGAGGGCCGTATGAGCAGTTCTTC. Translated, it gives CSARGFQAGGPYEQFF.

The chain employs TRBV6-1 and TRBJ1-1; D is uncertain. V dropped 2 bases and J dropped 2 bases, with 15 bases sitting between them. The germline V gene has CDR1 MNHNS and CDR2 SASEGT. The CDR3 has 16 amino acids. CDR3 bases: TGTGCCAGCAGTGAACGGAGGGCTCGTTCAAACACTGAAGCTTTCTTT. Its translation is CASSERRARSNTEAFF.

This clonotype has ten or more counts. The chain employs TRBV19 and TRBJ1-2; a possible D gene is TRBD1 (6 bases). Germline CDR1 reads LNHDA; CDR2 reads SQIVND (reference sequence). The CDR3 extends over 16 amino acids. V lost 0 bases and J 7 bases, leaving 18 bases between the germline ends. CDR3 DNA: TGTGCCAGTAGTATAGAGCTACAGGGTGCTAGGGGTGGCTACACCTTC. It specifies CASSIELQGARGGYTF.

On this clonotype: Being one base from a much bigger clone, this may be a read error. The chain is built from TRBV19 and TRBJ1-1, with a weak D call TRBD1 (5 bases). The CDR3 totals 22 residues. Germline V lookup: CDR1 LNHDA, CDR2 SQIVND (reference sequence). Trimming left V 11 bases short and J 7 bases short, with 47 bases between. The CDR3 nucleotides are TGTGCCGGTAATCGCCTGGCGGGGCAGGGTAGTGTCGGCTTTTCATCACGGCATGAAGCTTTCTTT. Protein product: CAGNRLAGQGSVGFSSRHEAFF.